These 10 T cell receptor beta chains originate from one sample sequenced in a study of T cell responses to AZD1222 COVID-19 vaccine. Only in-frame clones appear in the TCRdb table, and some are missing; sequencing was by immunoSEQ multiplex PCR. The sample carries about 55,000 clones, 80% to 90% recorded once. The sample in question was peripheral blood, obtained on day 0 of AZD1222 vaccination. The receptors here all came from an adult in good health.

In this sample, this clone turned up once. The gene calls are TRBV5-1 and TRBJ1-2; D may be TRBD1 (5 bases). Germline loops: CDR1 SGHRS, CDR2 YFSETQ. V lost 0 bases and J 11 bases, leaving 17 bases between the germline ends. This CDR3 is 14 amino acids long. CDR3 in amino acids: CASSLGTLQSHYTF. CDR3 coding DNA: TGCGCCAGCAGCTTGGGGACATTACAGTCGCATTACACCTTC. Filled out from reference TRBV5-1 and TRBJ1-2, the complete variable domain reads KAGVTQTPRYLIKTRGQQVTLSCSPISGHRSVSWYQQTPGQGLQFLFEYFSETQRNKGNFPGRFSGRQFSNSRSEMNVSTLELGDSALYLCASSLGTLQSHYTFGSGTRLTVV.

The rearrangement links TRBV5-1 to TRBJ2-5; no definite D call. Germline CDR1 SGHRS, CDR2 YFSETQ. CDR3 length: 12 residues. The ends were cut back, 0 bases at V and 1 base at J, with 1 base in the middle. CDR3 coding DNA: TGCGCCAGCAGCTTGGTCCAAGAGACCCAGTACTTC. Residues: CASSLVQETQYF.

This sequence joins TRBV30 and TRBJ1-3, with D possibly being TRBD1 (5 bases). Germline values: CDR1 GTSNPN, CDR2 SVGIG (reference sequence). This CDR3 comprises 15 residues. The germline V and J ends were trimmed by 2 bases and 0 bases, with 11 bases remaining between them. The CDR3 protein is CAWSFGGNSGNTIYF. The CDR3, as DNA: TGTGCCTGGAGTTTTGGGGGGAACTCTGGAAACACCATATATTTT.

V and J are TRBV6-5 and TRBJ1-3, with D uncertain. Germline CDR1 MNHEY, CDR2 SVGAGI. Trimming took off 3 bases at V and 4 bases at J, with 13 bases between the two ends. The CDR3 is made up of 15 amino acids. In nucleotides, the CDR3 is TGTGCCAGCAGTTATTCGACGGGGTCCGGAAACACCATATATTTT. Encoded protein: CASSYSTGSGNTIYF.

This chain links TRBV7-9 with TRBJ1-2; tentatively, D is TRBD1 (6 bases). The CDR3 runs to 12 residues. Germline V gene lookup returns CDR1 SEHNR and CDR2 FQNEAQ (reference sequence). The V end was cut by 6 bases, the J end by 4 bases, with 9 bases between. Here the CDR3 reads CASSRTAYGYTF. The CDR3 nucleotides are TGTGCCAGCAGTCGGACAGCCTATGGCTACACCTTC.

The gene calls are TRBV12-3 or TRBV12-4 and TRBJ1-1; D is unresolved. The CDR3 is 12 residues long. The V end was cut by 3 bases, the J end by 0 bases, with 2 bases between. The CDR3 spells CASSFVNTEAFF. The CDR3 DNA follows: TGTGCCAGCAGTTTCGTGAACACTGAAGCTTTCTTT.

This clone has a handful of counts. The chain combines TRBV19 with TRBJ2-7; 9 bases match TRBD1. V trimming: 7 bases; J trimming: 5 bases; junction bases outside the gene matches: 9. This CDR3 is 14 amino acids long. The germline CDR1 and CDR2 sequences are LNHDA and SQIVND (reference sequence). The CDR3: CASTPDRGGNEQYF. In nucleotides, the CDR3 is TGTGCCAGTACTCCGGACAGGGGAGGAAACGAGCAGTACTTC.

This clone has just a few counts. The chain joins TRBV19 to TRBJ1-1; TRBD1 aligns across 7 bases. Germline lookup yields CDR1 LNHDA and CDR2 SQIVND (reference sequence). The CDR3 covers 14 residues. J lost 1 base, V lost 5 bases, and 4 bases had no gene match. CDR3 DNA: TGTGCCAGTAGTCAACGACAGGGGAACACTGAAGCTTTCTTT. The encoded protein is CASSQRQGNTEAFF. The full variable domain, completed using reference TRBV19 and TRBJ1-1, is DGGITQSPKYLFRKEGQNVTLSCEQNLNHDAMYWYRQDPGQGLRLIYYSQIVNDFQKGDIAEGYSVSREKKESFPLTVTSAQKNPTAFYLCASSQRQGNTEAFFGQGTRLTVV.

The chain employs TRBV3-1 (or the pseudogene TRBV3-2) and TRBJ2-1, with D unclear. The CDR3 has 13 amino acids. CDR1 and CDR2 (germline): LGHDT, YNNKEL (reference sequence). Trimming cost V 1 base and J 3 bases, with 4 bases left between them. Here the CDR3 reads CASSQGVYNEQFF. The CDR3 nucleotides are TGTGCCAGCAGCCAAGGCGTCTACAATGAGCAGTTCTTC.

The V and J genes are TRBV11-2 and TRBJ2-1, with TRBD2 as a possible D gene (5 bases). V lost 10 bases and J lost 9, with 22 bases in between. There are 14 residues in the CDR3. Germline loops: CDR1 SGHAT, CDR2 FQNNGV. The CDR3 loop is CATTQGRGSSEQFF. CDR3 bases: TGTGCCACCACCCAAGGTAGAGGGAGCAGTGAGCAGTTCTTC.